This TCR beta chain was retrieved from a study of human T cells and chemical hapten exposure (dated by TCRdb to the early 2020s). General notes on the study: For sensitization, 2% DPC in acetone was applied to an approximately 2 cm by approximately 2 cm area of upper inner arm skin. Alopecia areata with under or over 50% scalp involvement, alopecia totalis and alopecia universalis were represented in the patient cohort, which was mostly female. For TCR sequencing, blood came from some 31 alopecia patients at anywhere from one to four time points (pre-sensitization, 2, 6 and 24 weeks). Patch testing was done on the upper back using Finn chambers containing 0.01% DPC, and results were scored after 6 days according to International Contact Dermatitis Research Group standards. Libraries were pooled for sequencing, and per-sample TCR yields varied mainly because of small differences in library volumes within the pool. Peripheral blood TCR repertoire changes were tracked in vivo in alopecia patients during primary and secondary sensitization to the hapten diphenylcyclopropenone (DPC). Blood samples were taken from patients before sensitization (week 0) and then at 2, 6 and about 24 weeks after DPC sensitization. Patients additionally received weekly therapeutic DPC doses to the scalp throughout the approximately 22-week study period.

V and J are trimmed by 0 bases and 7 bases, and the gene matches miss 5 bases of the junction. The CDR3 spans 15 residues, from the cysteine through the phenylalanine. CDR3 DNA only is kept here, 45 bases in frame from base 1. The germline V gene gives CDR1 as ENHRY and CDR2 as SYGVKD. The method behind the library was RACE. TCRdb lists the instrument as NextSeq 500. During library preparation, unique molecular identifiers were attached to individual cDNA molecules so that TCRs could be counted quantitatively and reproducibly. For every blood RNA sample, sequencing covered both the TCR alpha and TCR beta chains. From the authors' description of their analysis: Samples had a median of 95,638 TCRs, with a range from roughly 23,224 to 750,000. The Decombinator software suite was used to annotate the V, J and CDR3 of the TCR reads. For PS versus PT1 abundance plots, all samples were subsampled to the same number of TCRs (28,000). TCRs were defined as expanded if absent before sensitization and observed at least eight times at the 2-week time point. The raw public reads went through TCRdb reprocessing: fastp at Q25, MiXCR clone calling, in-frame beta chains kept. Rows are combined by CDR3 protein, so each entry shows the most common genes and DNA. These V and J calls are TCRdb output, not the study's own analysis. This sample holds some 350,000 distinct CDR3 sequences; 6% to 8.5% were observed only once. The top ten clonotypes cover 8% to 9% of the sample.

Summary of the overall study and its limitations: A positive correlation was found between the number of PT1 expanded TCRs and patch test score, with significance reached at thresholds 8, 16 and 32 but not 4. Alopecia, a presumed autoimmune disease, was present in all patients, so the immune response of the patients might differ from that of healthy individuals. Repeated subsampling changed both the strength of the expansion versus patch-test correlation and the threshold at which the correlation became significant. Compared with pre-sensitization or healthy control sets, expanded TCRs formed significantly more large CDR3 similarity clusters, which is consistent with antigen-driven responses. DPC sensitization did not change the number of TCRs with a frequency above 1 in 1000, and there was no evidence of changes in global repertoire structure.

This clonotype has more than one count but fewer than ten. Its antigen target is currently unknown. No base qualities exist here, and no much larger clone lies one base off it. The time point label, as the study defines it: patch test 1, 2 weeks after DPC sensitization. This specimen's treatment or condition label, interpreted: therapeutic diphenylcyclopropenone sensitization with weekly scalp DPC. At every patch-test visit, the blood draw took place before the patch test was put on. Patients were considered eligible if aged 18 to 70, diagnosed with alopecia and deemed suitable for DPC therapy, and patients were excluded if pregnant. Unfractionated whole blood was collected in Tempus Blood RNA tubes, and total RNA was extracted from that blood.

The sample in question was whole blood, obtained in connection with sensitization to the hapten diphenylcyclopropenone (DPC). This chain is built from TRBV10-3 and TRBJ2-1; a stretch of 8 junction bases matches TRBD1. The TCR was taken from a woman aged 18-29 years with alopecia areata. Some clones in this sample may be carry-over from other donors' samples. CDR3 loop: CAISESRTGINEQFF. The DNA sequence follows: TGTGCCATCAGTGAGTCAAGGACAGGGATTAATGAGCAGTTCTTC.